This T cell receptor (beta chain) was recovered during a study of blood T cell repertoires in COVID-19. Trimming cost V 4 bases and J 2 bases; bases outside gene matches: 17. This CDR3 spans 19 amino acids. Germline assignment: CDR1 MNHNS and CDR2 SASEGT. Per the original data handling: Estimates of nucleated cell counts were drawn from the amplification of reference gene primers. Clones were sequenced by immunoSEQ multiplex PCR, and TCRdb holds only the in-frame ones, with some missing. That table gives V, J and clone size, and the DNA gave D and trimming. The data hold approximately 320,000 clones, with roughly 85% observed a single time.

This TCR came from a human donor in a cohort sampled during active COVID-19. This chain links TRBV6-1 with TRBJ1-5, with 7 nucleotides matching TRBD1. The sample consisted of peripheral blood. The CDR3 sequence: CASSGLEGALIHGNQPQHF. CDR3 coding DNA: TGTGCCAGCAGTGGTCTGGAGGGGGCGTTAATTCATGGCAATCAGCCCCAGCATTTT.